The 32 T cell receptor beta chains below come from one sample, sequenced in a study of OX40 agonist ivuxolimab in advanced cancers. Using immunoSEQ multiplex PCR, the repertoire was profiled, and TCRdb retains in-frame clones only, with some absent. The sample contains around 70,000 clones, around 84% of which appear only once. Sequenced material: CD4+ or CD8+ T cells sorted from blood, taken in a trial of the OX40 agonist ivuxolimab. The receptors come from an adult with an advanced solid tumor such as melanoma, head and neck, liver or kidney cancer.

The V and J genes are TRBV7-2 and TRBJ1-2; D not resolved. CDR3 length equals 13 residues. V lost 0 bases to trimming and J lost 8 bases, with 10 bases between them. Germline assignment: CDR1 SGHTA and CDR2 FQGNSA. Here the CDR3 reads CASSLAGIWGYTF. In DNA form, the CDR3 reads TGTGCCAGCAGCTTAGCAGGGATTTGGGGCTACACCTTC.

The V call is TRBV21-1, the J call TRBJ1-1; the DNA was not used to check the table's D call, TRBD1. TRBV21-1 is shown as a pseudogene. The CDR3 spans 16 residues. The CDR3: CASSIQNRGMNTEAFF. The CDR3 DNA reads TGTGCCAGCAGCATACAGAACAGGGGGATGAACACTGAAGCTTTCTTT.

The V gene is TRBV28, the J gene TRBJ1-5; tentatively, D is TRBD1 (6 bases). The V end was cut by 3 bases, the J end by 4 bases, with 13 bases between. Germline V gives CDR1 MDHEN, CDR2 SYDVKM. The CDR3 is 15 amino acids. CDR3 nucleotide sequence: TGTGCCAGCAGTTTCCCTGACAGGCCAAATCAGCCCCAGCATTTT. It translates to CASSFPDRPNQPQHF. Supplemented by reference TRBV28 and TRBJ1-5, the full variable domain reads DVKVTQSSRYLVKRTGEKVFLECVQDMDHENMFWYRQDPGLGLRLIYFSYDVKMKEKGDIPEGYSVSREKKERFSLILESASTNQTSMYLCASSFPDRPNQPQHFGDGTRLSIL.

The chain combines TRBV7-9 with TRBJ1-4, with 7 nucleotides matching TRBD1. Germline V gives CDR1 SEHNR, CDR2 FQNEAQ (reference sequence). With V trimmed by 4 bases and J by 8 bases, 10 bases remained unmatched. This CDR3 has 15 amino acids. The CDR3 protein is CASSYRQGIKEKLFF. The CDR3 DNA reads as TGTGCCAGCAGCTACCGACAGGGAATTAAGGAAAAACTGTTTTTT.

This CDR3 reads CASSLDWGADTGELFF. CDR3 nucleotides: TGTGCCAGCAGCTTAGATTGGGGGGCAGACACCGGGGAGCTGTTTTTT. The V call is TRBV7-8, the J call TRBJ2-2; possibly TRBD1 or TRBD2 for D (6 bases each). CDR3 size: 16 residues. Germline CDR1 is SGHVS and CDR2 is FQNEAQ. V lost 1 base and J 3 bases, leaving 12 bases between the germline ends.

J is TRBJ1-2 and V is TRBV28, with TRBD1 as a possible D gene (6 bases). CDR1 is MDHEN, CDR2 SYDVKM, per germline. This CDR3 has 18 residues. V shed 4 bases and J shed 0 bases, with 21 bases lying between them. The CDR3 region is CASSSPSGTSVANYGYTF. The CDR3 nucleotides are TGTGCCAGCAGTTCGCCCTCAGGGACATCTGTAGCTAACTATGGCTACACCTTC.

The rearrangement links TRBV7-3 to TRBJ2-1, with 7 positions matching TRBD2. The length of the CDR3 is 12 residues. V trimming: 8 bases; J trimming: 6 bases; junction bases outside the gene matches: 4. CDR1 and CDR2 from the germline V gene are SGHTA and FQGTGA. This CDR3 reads CASSSGGNEQFF. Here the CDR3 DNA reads TGTGCCAGCTCCTCGGGGGGCAATGAGCAGTTCTTC.

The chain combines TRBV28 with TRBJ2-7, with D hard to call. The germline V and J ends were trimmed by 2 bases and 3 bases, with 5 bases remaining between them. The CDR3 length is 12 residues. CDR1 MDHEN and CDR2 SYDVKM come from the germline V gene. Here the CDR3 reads CASSLKSYEQYF. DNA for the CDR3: TGTGCCAGCAGTTTAAAAAGCTACGAGCAGTACTTC. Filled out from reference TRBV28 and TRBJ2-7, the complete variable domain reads DVKVTQSSRYLVKRTGEKVFLECVQDMDHENMFWYRQDPGLGLRLIYFSYDVKMKEKGDIPEGYSVSREKKERFSLILESASTNQTSMYLCASSLKSYEQYFGPGTRLTVT.

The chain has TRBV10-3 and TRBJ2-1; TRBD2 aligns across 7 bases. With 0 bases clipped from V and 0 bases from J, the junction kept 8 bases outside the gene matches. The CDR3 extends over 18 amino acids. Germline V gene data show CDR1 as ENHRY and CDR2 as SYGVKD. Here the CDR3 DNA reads TGTGCCATCAGTGAGTCTGGTCTAGCGGCCAGCTCCTACAATGAGCAGTTCTTC. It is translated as CAISESGLAASSYNEQFF.

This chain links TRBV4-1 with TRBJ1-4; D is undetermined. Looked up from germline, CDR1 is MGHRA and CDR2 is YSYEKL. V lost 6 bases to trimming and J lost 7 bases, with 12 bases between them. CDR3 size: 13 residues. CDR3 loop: CASRRRESEKLFF. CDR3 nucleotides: TGCGCCAGCAGACGCCGGGAAAGTGAAAAACTGTTTTTT.

This CDR3 is CASSLTNYGYTF. CDR3 sequence (DNA): TGTGCCAGCAGTTTAACTAACTATGGCTACACCTTC. This chain uses TRBV28 with TRBJ1-2; D is ambiguous. Per the germline V gene, CDR1 is MDHEN and CDR2 is SYDVKM. This CDR3 is 12 amino acids long. Deletions cut 2 bases from V and 0 bases from J, with 1 base between.

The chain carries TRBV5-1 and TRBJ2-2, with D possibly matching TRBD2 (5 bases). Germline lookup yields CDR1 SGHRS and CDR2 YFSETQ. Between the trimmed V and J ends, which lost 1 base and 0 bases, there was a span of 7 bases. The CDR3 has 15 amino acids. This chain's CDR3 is CASSLLAANTGELFF. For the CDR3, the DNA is TGCGCCAGCAGCTTGCTAGCCGCGAACACCGGGGAGCTGTTTTTT.

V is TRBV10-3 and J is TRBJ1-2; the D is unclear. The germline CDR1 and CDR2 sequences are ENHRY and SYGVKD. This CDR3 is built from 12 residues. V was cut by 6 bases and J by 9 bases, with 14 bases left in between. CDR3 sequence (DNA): TGTGCCATCAGCGCCGGACGGATAAGCTACACCTTC. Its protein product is CAISAGRISYTF.

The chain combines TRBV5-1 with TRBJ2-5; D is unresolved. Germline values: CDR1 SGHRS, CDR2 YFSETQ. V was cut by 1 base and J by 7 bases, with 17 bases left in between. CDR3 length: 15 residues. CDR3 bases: TGCGCCAGCAGCTTGAACGGCCTAAGTCCGGGGACCCAGTACTTC. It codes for CASSLNGLSPGTQYF.

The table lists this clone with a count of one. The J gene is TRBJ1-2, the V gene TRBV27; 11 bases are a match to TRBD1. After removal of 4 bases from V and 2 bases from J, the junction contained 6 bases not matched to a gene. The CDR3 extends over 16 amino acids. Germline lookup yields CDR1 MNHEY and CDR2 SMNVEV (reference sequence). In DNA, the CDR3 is TGTGCCAGCAGTTCCTTCGGGACAGGGGGGAACTATGGCTACACCTTC. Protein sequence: CASSSFGTGGNYGYTF.

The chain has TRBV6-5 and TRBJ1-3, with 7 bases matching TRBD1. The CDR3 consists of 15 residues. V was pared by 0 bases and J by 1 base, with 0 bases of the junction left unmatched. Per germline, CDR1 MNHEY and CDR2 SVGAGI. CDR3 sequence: CASSYSTGSGNTIYF. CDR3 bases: TGTGCCAGCAGTTACTCGACAGGGTCTGGAAACACCATATATTTT.

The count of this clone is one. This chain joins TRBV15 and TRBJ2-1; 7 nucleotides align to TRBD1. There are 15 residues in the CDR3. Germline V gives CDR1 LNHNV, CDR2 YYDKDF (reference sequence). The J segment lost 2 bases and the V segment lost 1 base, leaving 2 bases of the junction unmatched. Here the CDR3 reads CATSRVQGAYNEQFF. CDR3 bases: TGTGCCACCAGCAGAGTTCAGGGGGCCTACAATGAGCAGTTCTTC. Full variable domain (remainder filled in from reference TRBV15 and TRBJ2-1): DAMVIQNPRYQVTQFGKPVTLSCSQTLNHNVMYWYQQKSSQAPKLLFHYYDKDFNNEADTPDNFQSRRPNTSFCFLDIRSPGLGDTAMYLCATSRVQGAYNEQFFGPGTRLTVL.

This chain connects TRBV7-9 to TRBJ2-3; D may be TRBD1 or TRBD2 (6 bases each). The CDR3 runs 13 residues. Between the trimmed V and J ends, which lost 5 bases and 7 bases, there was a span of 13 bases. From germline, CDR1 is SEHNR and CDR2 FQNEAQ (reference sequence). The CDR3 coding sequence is TGTGCCAGCAGCCCACCGGGGGCAAATACGCAGTATTTT. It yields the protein CASSPPGANTQYF.

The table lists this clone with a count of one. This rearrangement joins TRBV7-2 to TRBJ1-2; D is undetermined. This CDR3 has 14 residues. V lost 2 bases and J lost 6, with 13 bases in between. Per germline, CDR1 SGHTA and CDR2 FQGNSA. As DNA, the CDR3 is TGTGCCAGCAGCTTAACTCAGACACCAAATGGCTACACCTTC. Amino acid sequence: CASSLTQTPNGYTF.

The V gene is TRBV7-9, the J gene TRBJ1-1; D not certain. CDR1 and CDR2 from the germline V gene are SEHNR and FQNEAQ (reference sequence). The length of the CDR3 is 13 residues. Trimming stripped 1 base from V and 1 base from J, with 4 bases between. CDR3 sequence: CASSLGQNTEAFF. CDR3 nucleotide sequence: TGTGCCAGCAGCTTAGGGCAGAACACTGAAGCTTTCTTT.

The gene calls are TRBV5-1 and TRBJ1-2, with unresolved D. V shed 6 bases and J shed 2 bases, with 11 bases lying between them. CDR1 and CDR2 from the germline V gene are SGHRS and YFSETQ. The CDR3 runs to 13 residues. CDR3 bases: TGCGCCAGCACGCCCGACGGGAACTATGGCTACACCTTC. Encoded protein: CASTPDGNYGYTF. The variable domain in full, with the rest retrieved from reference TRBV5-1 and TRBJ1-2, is KAGVTQTPRYLIKTRGQQVTLSCSPISGHRSVSWYQQTPGQGLQFLFEYFSETQRNKGNFPGRFSGRQFSNSRSEMNVSTLELGDSALYLCASTPDGNYGYTFGSGTRLTVV.

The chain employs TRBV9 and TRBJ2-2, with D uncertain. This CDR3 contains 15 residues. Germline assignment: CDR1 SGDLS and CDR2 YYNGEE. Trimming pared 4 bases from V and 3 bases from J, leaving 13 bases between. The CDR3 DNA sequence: TGTGCCAGCAGCTCCCGTGGCGTCGACACCGGGGAGCTGTTTTTT. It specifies CASSSRGVDTGELFF.

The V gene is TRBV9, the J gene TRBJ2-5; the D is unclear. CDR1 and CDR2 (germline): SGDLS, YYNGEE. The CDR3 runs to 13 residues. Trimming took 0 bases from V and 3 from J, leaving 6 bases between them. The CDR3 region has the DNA TGTGCCAGCAGCGTAGATCCTGAAGAGACCCAGTACTTC. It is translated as CASSVDPEETQYF.

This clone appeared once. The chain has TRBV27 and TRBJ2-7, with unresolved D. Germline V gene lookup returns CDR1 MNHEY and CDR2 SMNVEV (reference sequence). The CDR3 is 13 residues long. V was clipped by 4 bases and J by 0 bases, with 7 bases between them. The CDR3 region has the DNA TGTGCCAGCAGTTCAACCAGCTCCTACGAGCAGTACTTC. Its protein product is CASSSTSSYEQYF.

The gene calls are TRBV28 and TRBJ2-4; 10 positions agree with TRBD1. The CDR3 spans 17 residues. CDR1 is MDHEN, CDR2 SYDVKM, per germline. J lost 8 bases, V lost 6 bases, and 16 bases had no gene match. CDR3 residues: CASSLRPGTGAGDIQYF. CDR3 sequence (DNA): TGTGCCAGCAGCCTACGCCCCGGGACAGGGGCTGGAGACATTCAGTACTTC.

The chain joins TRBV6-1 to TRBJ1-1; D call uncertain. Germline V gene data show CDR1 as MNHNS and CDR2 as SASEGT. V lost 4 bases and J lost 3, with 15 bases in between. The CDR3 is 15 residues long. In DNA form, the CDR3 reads TGTGCCAGCAGTGGAGGGCAGTACTCACACACTGAAGCTTTCTTT. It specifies CASSGGQYSHTEAFF.

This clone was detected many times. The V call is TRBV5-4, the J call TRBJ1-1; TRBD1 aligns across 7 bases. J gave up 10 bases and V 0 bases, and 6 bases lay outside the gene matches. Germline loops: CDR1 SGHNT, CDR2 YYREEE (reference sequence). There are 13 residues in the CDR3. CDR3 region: CASSLAGQVRAFF. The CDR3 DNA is TGTGCCAGCAGCTTGGCCGGACAGGTACGAGCTTTCTTT.

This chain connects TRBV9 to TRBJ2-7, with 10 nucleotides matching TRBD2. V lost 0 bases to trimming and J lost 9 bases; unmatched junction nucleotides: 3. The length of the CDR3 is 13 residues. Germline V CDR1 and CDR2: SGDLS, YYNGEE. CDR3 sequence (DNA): TGTGCCAGCAGCGTAGACCTAGCGGGAGCGCAGTACTTC. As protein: CASSVDLAGAQYF.

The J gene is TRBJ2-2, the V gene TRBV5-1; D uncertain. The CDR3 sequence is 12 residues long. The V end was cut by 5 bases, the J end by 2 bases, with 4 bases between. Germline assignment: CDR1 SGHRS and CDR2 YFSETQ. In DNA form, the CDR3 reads TGCGCCAGCAGACTTAACACCGGGGAGCTGTTTTTT. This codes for CASRLNTGELFF.

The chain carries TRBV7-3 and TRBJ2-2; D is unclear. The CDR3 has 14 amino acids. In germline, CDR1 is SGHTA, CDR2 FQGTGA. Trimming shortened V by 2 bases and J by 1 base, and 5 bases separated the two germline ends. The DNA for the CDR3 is TGTGCCAGCAGCTTACTCAGGAACACCGGGGAGCTGTTTTTT. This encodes CASSLLRNTGELFF.

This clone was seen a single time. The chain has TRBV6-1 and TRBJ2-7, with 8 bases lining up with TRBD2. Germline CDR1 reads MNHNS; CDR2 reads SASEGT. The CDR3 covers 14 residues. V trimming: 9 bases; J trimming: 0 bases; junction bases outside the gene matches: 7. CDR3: CASETSGSSYEQYF. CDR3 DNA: TGTGCCAGTGAAACTAGCGGTAGCTCCTACGAGCAGTACTTC.

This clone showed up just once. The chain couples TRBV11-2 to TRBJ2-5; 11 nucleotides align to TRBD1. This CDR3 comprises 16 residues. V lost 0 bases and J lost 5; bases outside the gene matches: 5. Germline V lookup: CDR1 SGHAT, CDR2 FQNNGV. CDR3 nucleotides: TGTGCCAGCAGCTTAGATGGGACAGGGGGTAGGGAGACCCAGTACTTC. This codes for CASSLDGTGGRETQYF.